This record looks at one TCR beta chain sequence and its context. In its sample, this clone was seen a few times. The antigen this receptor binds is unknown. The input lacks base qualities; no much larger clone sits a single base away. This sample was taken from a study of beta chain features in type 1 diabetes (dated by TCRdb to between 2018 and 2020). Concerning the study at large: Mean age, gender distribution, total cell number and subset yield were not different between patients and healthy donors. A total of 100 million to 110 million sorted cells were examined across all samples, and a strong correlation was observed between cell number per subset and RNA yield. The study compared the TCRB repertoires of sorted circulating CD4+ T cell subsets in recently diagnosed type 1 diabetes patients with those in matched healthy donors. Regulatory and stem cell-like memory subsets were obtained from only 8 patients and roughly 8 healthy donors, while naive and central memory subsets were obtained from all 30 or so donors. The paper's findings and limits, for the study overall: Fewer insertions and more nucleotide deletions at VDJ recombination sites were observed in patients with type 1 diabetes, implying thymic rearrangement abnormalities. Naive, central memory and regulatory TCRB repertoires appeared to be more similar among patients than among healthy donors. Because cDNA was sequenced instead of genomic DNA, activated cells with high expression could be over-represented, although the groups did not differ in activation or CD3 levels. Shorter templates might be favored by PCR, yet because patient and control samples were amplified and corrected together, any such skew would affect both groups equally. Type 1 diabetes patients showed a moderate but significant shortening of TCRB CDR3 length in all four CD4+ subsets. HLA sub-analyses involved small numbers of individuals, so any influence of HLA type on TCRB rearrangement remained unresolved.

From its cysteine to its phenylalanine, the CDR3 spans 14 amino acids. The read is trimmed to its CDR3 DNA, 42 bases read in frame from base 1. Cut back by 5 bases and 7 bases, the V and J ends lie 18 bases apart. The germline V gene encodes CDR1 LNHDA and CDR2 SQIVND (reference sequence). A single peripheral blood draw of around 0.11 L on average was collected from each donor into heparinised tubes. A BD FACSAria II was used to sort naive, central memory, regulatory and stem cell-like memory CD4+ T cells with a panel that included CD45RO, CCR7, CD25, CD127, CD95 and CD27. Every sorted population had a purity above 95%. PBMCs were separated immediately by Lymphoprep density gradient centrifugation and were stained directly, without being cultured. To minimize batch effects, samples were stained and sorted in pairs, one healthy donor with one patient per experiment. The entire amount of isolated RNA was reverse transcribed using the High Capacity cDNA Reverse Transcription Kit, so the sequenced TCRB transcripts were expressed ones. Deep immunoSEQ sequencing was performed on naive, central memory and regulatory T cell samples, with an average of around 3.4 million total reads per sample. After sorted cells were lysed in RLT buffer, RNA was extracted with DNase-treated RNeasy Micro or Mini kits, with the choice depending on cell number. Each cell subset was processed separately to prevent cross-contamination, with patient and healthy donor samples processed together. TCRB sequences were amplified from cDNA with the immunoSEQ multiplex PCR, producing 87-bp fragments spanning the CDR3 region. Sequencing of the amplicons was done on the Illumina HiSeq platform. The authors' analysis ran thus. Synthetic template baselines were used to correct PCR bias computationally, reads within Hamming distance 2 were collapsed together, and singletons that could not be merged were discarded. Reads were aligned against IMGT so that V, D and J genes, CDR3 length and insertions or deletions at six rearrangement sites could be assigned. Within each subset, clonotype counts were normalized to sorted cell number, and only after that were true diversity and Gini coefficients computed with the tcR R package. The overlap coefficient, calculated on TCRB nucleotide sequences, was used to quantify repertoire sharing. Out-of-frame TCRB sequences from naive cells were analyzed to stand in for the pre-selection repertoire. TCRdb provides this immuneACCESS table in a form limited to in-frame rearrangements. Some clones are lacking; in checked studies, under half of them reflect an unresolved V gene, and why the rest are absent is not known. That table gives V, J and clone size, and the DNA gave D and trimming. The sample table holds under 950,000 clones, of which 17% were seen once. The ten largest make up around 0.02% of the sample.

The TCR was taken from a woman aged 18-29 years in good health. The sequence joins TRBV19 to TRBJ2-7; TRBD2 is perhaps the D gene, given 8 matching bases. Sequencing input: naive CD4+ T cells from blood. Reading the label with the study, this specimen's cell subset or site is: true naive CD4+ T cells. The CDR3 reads CASSPGGGSGEQYF. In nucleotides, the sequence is TGTGCCAGTAGTCCGGGAGGGGGCTCGGGTGAGCAGTACTTC. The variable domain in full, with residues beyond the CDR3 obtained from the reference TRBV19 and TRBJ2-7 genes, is DGGITQSPKYLFRKEGQNVTLSCEQNLNHDAMYWYRQDPGQGLRLIYYSQIVNDFQKGDIAEGYSVSREKKESFPLTVTSAQKNPTAFYLCASSPGGGSGEQYFGPGTRLTVT.